These T cell receptor beta chains were read from a single sample in a study of T cell responses to AZD1222 COVID-19 vaccine. Profiling relied on immunoSEQ multiplex PCR, and the TCRdb table lists in-frame clones only, not all of them. This table holds 150,000 to 160,000 clones, about nine tenths found once. Source: peripheral blood, taken on day 0 of AZD1222 vaccination. The receptors come from an adult in good health. The CDR3 runs from the conserved cysteine through the conserved F or W. The D gene is left open where the match is weak. Expanded clones get a size class; other rows say once, few or many, or leave the size out.

>TRBV28|.|TRBJ1-2|TRBD1
CASSPRDRLYGYTF
TGTGCCAGCAGTCCACGGGACAGACTCTATGGCTACACCTTC
>TRBV3-1/TRBV3-2|.|TRBJ2-7|.
CASSQDYAAGNNEQYF
TGTGCCAGCAGCCAAGATTACGCGGCAGGGAACAACGAGCAGTACTTC
>TRBV7-3|.|TRBJ2-2|.
CASSLMSVGNTGELFF
TGTGCCAGCAGCTTAATGTCGGTGGGGAACACCGGGGAGCTGTTTTTT
>TRBV7-2|.|TRBJ2-2|.
CASSAITGELFF
TGTGCCAGCAGCGCAATCACCGGGGAGCTGTTTTTT
>TRBV7-9|.|TRBJ1-1|.
CASSTRQENTEAFF
TGTGCCAGCAGCACCCGACAGGAGAACACTGAAGCTTTCTTT
>TRBV19|few|TRBJ1-4|.
CASMPIQGKGEKLFF
TGTGCCAGTATGCCGATACAGGGAAAAGGTGAAAAACTGTTTTTT
>TRBV6-2/TRBV6-3|.|TRBJ2-5|TRBD2
CASSGNQYGGAQETQYF
TGTGCCAGCAGTGGCAATCAGTACGGGGGGGCCCAAGAGACCCAGTACTTC
>TRBV10-3|.|TRBJ1-2|.
CAISPTLTNYGYTF
TGTGCCATCAGTCCGACACTGACTAACTATGGCTACACCTTC
>TRBV2|.|TRBJ1-2|.
CASSEGGGYTF
TGTGCCAGCAGTGAAGGTGGTGGCTACACCTTC
>TRBV18|.|TRBJ1-5|.
CASSPTINQPQHF
TGTGCCAGCTCACCTACAATAAATCAGCCCCAGCATTTT
>TRBV3-1/TRBV3-2|.|TRBJ1-1|TRBD1
CASSFRQGGNTEAFF
TGTGCCAGCAGCTTCCGACAGGGAGGGAACACTGAAGCTTTCTTT
>TRBV4-1|.|TRBJ2-7|.
CASSQDPRGPYEQYF
TGCGCCAGCAGCCAAGATCCAAGGGGACCCTACGAGCAGTACTTC
>TRBV19|.|TRBJ2-2|.
CASRDTMNTGELFF
TGTGCCAGTAGGGACACGATGAACACCGGGGAGCTGTTTTTT
>TRBV6-6|few|TRBJ2-2|.
CASSYETNTGELFF
TGTGCCAGCAGTTACGAAACGAACACCGGGGAGCTGTTTTTT
>TRBV9|.|TRBJ2-1|TRBD2
CASSVGTRSYNEQFF
TGTGCCAGCAGCGTAGGGACTAGATCCTACAATGAGCAGTTCTTC
>TRBV19|.|TRBJ2-4|TRBD1
CASSIPGQGAYIQYF
TGTGCCAGTAGTATCCCGGGACAGGGGGCATACATTCAGTACTTC
>TRBV29-1|.|TRBJ2-5|TRBD2
CSVSPGLAYGETQYF
TGCAGCGTTTCTCCAGGACTAGCATACGGGGAGACCCAGTACTTC
>TRBV19|.|TRBJ2-2|TRBD2
CASSMGGRTGELFF
TGTGCCAGTAGTATGGGAGGGCGCACCGGGGAGCTGTTTTTT
>TRBV6-2/TRBV6-3|once|TRBJ2-7|.
CASSYSANAYEQYF
TGTGCCAGCAGTTACTCGGCAAACGCCTACGAGCAGTACTTC
>TRBV6-2/TRBV6-3|.|TRBJ2-4|.
CASSYLTNEGLAKNIQYF
TGTGCCAGCAGTTACCTAACCAACGAGGGACTAGCCAAAAACATTCAGTACTTC
>TRBV9|.|TRBJ2-7|TRBD2
CASSVSGLAYEQYF
TGTGCCAGCAGCGTCTCGGGACTAGCCTACGAGCAGTACTTC
>TRBV6-5|.|TRBJ2-5|.
CASSYRSPQETQYF
TGTGCCAGCAGTTACCGCAGTCCACAAGAGACCCAGTACTTC
>TRBV18|once|TRBJ2-7|.
CASSQGISYEQYF
TGTGCCAGCTCCCAGGGAATCTCCTACGAGCAGTACTTC
>TRBV6-5|.|TRBJ2-1|TRBD2
CASSLTSGGAPQQFF
TGTGCCAGCAGTCTGACTAGCGGGGGGGCCCCCCAGCAGTTCTTC
>TRBV4-1|.|TRBJ1-4|.
CASSQGWGGQEKLFF
TGCGCCAGCAGCCAAGGGTGGGGGGGACAAGAAAAACTGTTTTTT
>TRBV6-5|.|TRBJ1-2|TRBD1
CASSYSPTGGSNGYTF
TGTGCCAGCAGTTACTCCCCCACAGGGGGCTCGAATGGCTACACCTTC
>TRBV7-2|.|TRBJ2-2|TRBD1
CASRPQGAGTGELFF
TGTGCCAGCAGGCCACAGGGGGCGGGCACCGGGGAGCTGTTTTTT
>TRBV6-5|.|TRBJ1-2|.
CASNTWGGYGYTF
TGTGCCAGCAACACTTGGGGGGGCTATGGCTACACCTTC
>TRBV18|.|TRBJ2-7|.
CASSLGAASYEQYF
TGTGCCAGCTCACTCGGGGCAGCTTCCTACGAGCAGTACTTC
>TRBV29-1|.|TRBJ2-1|TRBD2
CSVEASGGLFGSYNEQFF
TGCAGCGTTGAAGCTAGCGGGGGGTTGTTTGGCTCCTACAATGAGCAGTTCTTC
>TRBV11-3|.|TRBJ2-1|TRBD2
CASSREGLAGGEQFF
TGTGCCAGCAGCCGGGAGGGACTAGCGGGGGGAGAGCAGTTCTTC
>TRBV5-1|.|TRBJ2-2|TRBD2
CASSMGLAGDTGELFF
TGCGCCAGCAGCATGGGACTAGCGGGGGACACCGGGGAGCTGTTTTTT
>TRBV27|.|TRBJ2-7|TRBD1
CASSEGTGVGEQYF
TGTGCCAGCAGCGAGGGGACAGGGGTGGGCGAGCAGTACTTC
>TRBV7-2|.|TRBJ1-3|TRBD1
CASSLAGTGAGNTIYF
TGTGCCAGCAGCTTAGCAGGAACAGGGGCTGGAAACACCATATATTTT
>TRBV18|.|TRBJ2-5|.
CASSPPAQETQYF
TGTGCCAGCTCCCCCCCAGCACAAGAGACCCAGTACTTC
>TRBV19|.|TRBJ1-3|TRBD1
CASSIEGQGIGTIYF
TGTGCCAGTAGTATCGAGGGACAGGGCATCGGCACCATATATTTT
>TRBV19|.|TRBJ1-1|.
CASSPQGIRTEAFF
TGTGCCAGTAGTCCCCAGGGAATCCGGACTGAAGCTTTCTTT
>TRBV6-6|.|TRBJ2-2|TRBD2
CASSFTSGGELFF
TGTGCCAGCAGTTTCACTAGCGGCGGGGAGCTGTTTTTT
>TRBV7-2|.|TRBJ2-5|.
CASSLGSRETQYF
TGTGCCAGCAGCTTAGGATCGCGGGAGACCCAGTACTTC
>TRBV3-1/TRBV3-2|.|TRBJ1-3|.
CASSPGGSGNTIYF
TGTGCCAGCAGCCCCGGAGGGTCTGGAAACACCATATATTTT